This paragraph reports one T cell receptor (beta chain). V was trimmed by 3 bases and J by 0 bases, leaving 12 bases between them. In germline, CDR1 is KGHSH, CDR2 LQKENI. CDR3 size: 16 residues. The data stem from a study of blood T cell repertoires in COVID-19. Overall study context: Spain, Italy and the United States supplied samples that represented acute and convalescent COVID-19. The analysed material was cDNA or gDNA that came from T cells, B-cell-depleted T cells, or PBMCs.

Authors' analysis steps: Scientists estimated how many nucleated cells there were by amplifying reference gene primers. Here immunoSEQ multiplex PCR was the method, and the copy in TCRdb shows in-frame clones only, minus some. The V and J calls and the clone size are those of that table, but D and trimming were determined from the DNA. The sample shows about 130,000 clones, around 86% of them seen only once. This TCR derives from a man older than 75 with active or convalescent COVID-19. Sequencing used peripheral blood. This chain uses TRBV18 with TRBJ2-4; D is perhaps TRBD1 (6 bases). The DNA for the CDR3 is TGTGCCAGCTCACCCACGTCGGGACAAGCCAAAAACATTCAGTACTTC. This gives the protein CASSPTSGQAKNIQYF.